This T cell receptor beta chain is from a study of shared clonotypes between healthy human individuals. Study background: Per donor, CD8 memory used one plate, CD8 naive used two, CD4 memory used three and CD4 naive used three.

To note about this clone: Its antigen is currently unknown.

Nashville, Tennessee was home to all donors, each a Caucasian adult. Overall study findings and caveats: Generally, estimated richness proved larger in naive subsets than it did in memory subsets.

CDR1 SGHTA and CDR2 FQGTGA come from the germline V gene. Trimming cost V 5 bases and J 3 bases; bases outside gene matches: 9. The length of the CDR3 is 17 residues. Some clones are missing from TCRdb's copy, which holds only in-frame ones; the method was immunoSEQ multiplex PCR. Among 600,000 to 700,000 clones listed, roughly 73% were seen once. This clonotype was sampled from a woman between 25 and 40 years old in good health. This chain uses TRBV7-3 with TRBJ2-2; 10 bases map to TRBD1. The sample was memory CD4+ T cells sorted from blood. The subset: CD45RA-negative fraction. The DNA for the CDR3 is TGTGCCAGCAGCCCCAGGAGGGGGACAGGGGACACCGGGGAGCTGTTTTTT. Its protein product is CASSPRRGTGDTGELFF.